Here is one T cell receptor (beta chain) with its context. This specimen comes from a study of blood T cell repertoires in COVID-19. Study-level background: The cDNA or gDNA used as material had been derived from T cells, B-cell-depleted T cells, or PBMCs.

Across 24 US areas, participants ranged in age from about 18 to 100 years. All exposed participants met a person with COVID-19 within 2 weeks before entering the study. Per the authors' pipeline: Cell counts per sample came from amplifying reference gene primers. Sequencing was performed with immunoSEQ multiplex PCR; in TCRdb, only in-frame clones are kept and a portion is missing. D and trimming come from the DNA, and the V and J calls and clone size come from that table. The data hold fewer than 300,000 clones, with roughly 80% observed a single time. Germline V gene sequence: CDR1 SNHLY, CDR2 FYNNEI. Trimming removed 4 bases from V and 1 base from J, with 7 bases in between. This CDR3 has 13 residues.

Sequenced: PBMCs or T cells enriched from blood (not recorded which). This clonotype originated in a man aged 40-49 years who had been exposed to COVID-19. J is TRBJ2-5 and V is TRBV2; no clear D gene. CDR3 loop: CASSGLSQETQYF. In DNA form, the CDR3 reads TGTGCCAGCAGTGGTCTTTCCCAAGAGACCCAGTACTTC.